This TCR beta chain was sequenced for a study of T cells in Graves' hyperthyroidism and ophthalmopathy. Study findings and constraints: A model using 13 V-J features told ophthalmopathy apart from stable hyperthyroidism.

Authors of the study amplified TCR beta CDR3 regions from RNA transcripts. A first-round RT-PCR of the TCR CDR3 used the HTBI primer set. TCRdb recomputed calls from the multiplex PCR reads with MiXCR, one row per CDR3 protein. The data show some 570,000 distinct CDR3 sequences, approximately 17% seen once. At least ten counts were recorded for this clonotype. Antigen: not known. V was shortened by 5 bases and J by 8 bases, with 12 bases between the two germline ends. The CDR3 length is 11 residues. CDR1 is DFQATT, CDR2 SNEGSKA, per germline (reference sequence). The receptor's source is a woman aged 18 to 35 with Graves' ophthalmopathy. The sample taken for sequencing was blood. J is TRBJ1-2 and V is TRBV20-1; D not certain. Here the CDR3 reads CSAPVRGGYTF. The CDR3 DNA is TGCAGTGCTCCGGTACGGGGAGGCTACACCTTC.